The 26 T cell receptor beta chains listed next were all sequenced from one sample in a study of cytomegalovirus exposure and HLA in healthy donors (dated by TCRdb to about 2017). Library construction relied on the immunoSEQ multiplex PCR assay. The multiplex PCR relied on a mix of 60 forward primers for TCR Vbeta segments and 13 reverse primers for TCR Jbeta segments. What TCRdb holds here is the immuneACCESS table cut down to in-frame rearrangements. Part of the clones is not present; checked against another copy, under half of the missing clones reflect an unresolved V gene, and the others are unexplained. The sample data list around 140,000 clones, and roughly 73% of these were observed just once. The ten largest clones add up to 1.1% of the sample. Sequencing was performed on PBMCs. These receptors all come from a male donor in good health and CMV-seronegative.

Only a few counts were recorded for this clone. At one of its ends the junction is not consistent with the germline gene, which may arise from a read error. This chain uses TRBV7-9 with TRBJ2-7, with 12 bases aligning to TRBD2. Germline V CDR1 and CDR2: SEHNR, FQNEAQ (reference sequence). CDR3 length equals 15 residues. The DNA of the CDR3 is TGTGCCAGCAGCCTAGCGACTAGCGGGGGCTACGAGCAGTACTTC. It encodes CASSLATSGGYEQYF.

CDR3 bases: TGCGCCAGCAGTGAGCTTGGGGGCCCTGCCAATGAGCAGTTCTTC. This sequence encodes CASSELGGPANEQFF. This sequence joins TRBV10-2 and TRBJ2-1; a weak D match, TRBD1 (6 bases). Per the germline V gene, CDR1 is WSHSY and CDR2 is SAAADI. V lost 2 bases, J lost 6 bases, and 14 bases lay in between. The CDR3 totals 15 residues.

This clone showed up just a few times. The rearrangement links TRBV6-1 to TRBJ1-6; weak D call: TRBD1 (5 bases). The CDR3 sequence is 13 residues long. The germline V gene has CDR1 MNHNS and CDR2 SASEGT. The germline V and J ends were trimmed by 5 bases and 10 bases, with 12 bases remaining between them. DNA for the CDR3: TGTGCCAGCAGTTTGCAGGGTGAGTCACCCCTCCACTTT. Its translation: CASSLQGESPLHF.

This clone was detected once. This sequence joins TRBV28 and TRBJ2-3, with TRBD2 identical over 11 bases. CDR1 and CDR2 from the germline V gene are MDHEN and SYDVKM. After removal of 7 bases from V and 0 bases from J, the junction contained 3 bases not matched to a gene. The CDR3 is made up of 15 amino acids. This CDR3 is CASISGGASTDTQYF. The CDR3 bases are TGTGCCAGCATTAGCGGGGGGGCAAGCACAGATACGCAGTATTTT.

This clone was observed a single time. The chain recombines TRBV7-9 with TRBJ2-5; the D gene is possibly TRBD2 (7 bases). There are 13 residues in the CDR3. Germline CDR1 SEHNR, CDR2 FQNEAQ (reference sequence). Trimming took off 5 bases at V and 5 bases at J, with 12 bases between the two ends. The CDR3 nucleotides read TGTGCCAGCAGCCGCCGGGGGGCCGAGACCCAGTACTTC. Its protein product is CASSRRGAETQYF.

This clone was counted a few times. The chain uses TRBV4-2 and TRBJ1-1; TRBD1 aligns across 7 bases. Germline CDR1 is LGHNA and CDR2 is YNFKEQ. V shed 3 bases and J 3 bases; nucleotides not matched to a gene: 13. This CDR3 spans 17 amino acids. The CDR3 region has the DNA TGTGCCAGCAGCCAGGACACGACAGGGACCGGGGACACTGAAGCTTTCTTT. Protein product: CASSQDTTGTGDTEAFF.

The chain links TRBV4-3 to TRBJ1-6, with D unclear. The CDR3 has 14 residues. Germline lookup yields CDR1 LGHNA and CDR2 YSLEER. Trimming cost V 1 base and J 13 bases, with 14 bases left between them. The CDR3 region has the DNA TGCGCCAGCAGCCAAGGACTGTCGGTAATTCCCCTCCACTTT. As protein: CASSQGLSVIPLHF.

This sequence joins TRBV6-1 and TRBJ2-3; TRBD2 matches 8 bases. The germline CDR1 and CDR2 sequences are MNHNS and SASEGT. Trimming cost V 2 bases and J 0 bases; bases outside gene matches: 4. The CDR3 is 16 amino acids. CDR3 loop: CASSEWTSRSTDTQYF. The DNA of the CDR3 is TGTGCCAGCAGTGAATGGACTAGCCGGAGCACAGATACGCAGTATTTT.

This clone was recorded once. This sequence joins TRBV10-3 and TRBJ2-3; tentative D call: TRBD1 (6 bases). Trimming shortened V by 11 bases and J by 3 bases, and 15 bases separated the two germline ends. CDR3 size: 13 residues. Germline CDR1 ENHRY, CDR2 SYGVKD. The CDR3 sequence is CAARQAPTDTQYF. The CDR3 DNA reads as TGTGCCGCCAGACAGGCGCCGACAGATACGCAGTATTTT.

V is TRBV25-1 and J is TRBJ2-1, with D perhaps TRBD2 (7 bases). The germline V gene encodes CDR1 MGHDK and CDR2 SYGVNS. Trimming pared 8 bases from V and 8 bases from J, leaving 19 bases between. The CDR3 extends over 14 amino acids. CDR3 bases: TGTGCCAGCGGGGGTAAGGCCGGGGGGCATGAGCAGTTCTTC. It translates to CASGGKAGGHEQFF.

This chain connects TRBV6-6 to TRBJ2-3, with 9 bases that match TRBD2. J was trimmed by 8 bases and V by 7 bases; bases with no gene match: 10. Germline loops: CDR1 MNHNY, CDR2 SVGAGI (reference sequence). The CDR3 covers 14 residues. As DNA, the CDR3 is TGTGCCAGCAAGCGGGAGGCGGGGGTTGTTACGCAGTATTTT. It yields the protein CASKREAGVVTQYF.

The rearrangement links TRBV4-3 to TRBJ2-7, with 12 bases identical to TRBD1. Germline V gene sequence: CDR1 LGHNA, CDR2 YSLEER. This CDR3 is built from 16 residues. J lost 6 bases, V lost 0 bases, and 6 bases had no gene match. The CDR3 is CASSQDWGQGASEQYF. The CDR3 DNA is TGCGCCAGCAGCCAAGATTGGGGACAGGGGGCGTCCGAGCAGTACTTC.

J is TRBJ2-7 and V is TRBV5-1; the D is unclear. The germline CDR1 and CDR2 sequences are SGHRS and YFSETQ. This CDR3 has 14 residues. Trimming cost V 1 base and J 5 bases, with 13 bases left between them. The CDR3 DNA reads TGCGCCAGCAGCTTGTATAACCTAGTCGACGAGCAGTACTTC. As protein: CASSLYNLVDEQYF.

The chain couples TRBV18 to TRBJ1-2, with D tentatively TRBD1 (6 bases). This CDR3 has 13 residues. The germline V gene has CDR1 KGHSH and CDR2 LQKENI. V dropped 3 bases and J dropped 5 bases, with 10 bases sitting between them. The CDR3 coding sequence is TGTGCCAGCTCACCTAAGGACAGTTATGGCTACACCTTC. It encodes CASSPKDSYGYTF.

This clone was seen a handful of times. The V gene is TRBV2, the J gene TRBJ1-1; D perhaps matches TRBD1 (6 bases). The CDR3 runs to 14 residues. Germline assignment: CDR1 SNHLY and CDR2 FYNNEI. V shed 5 bases and J shed 0 bases, with 10 bases lying between them. In nucleotides, the CDR3 is TGTGCCAGCAGTCGACAGGCCATGAACACTGAAGCTTTCTTT. It encodes CASSRQAMNTEAFF.

V is TRBV4-3 and J is TRBJ2-5, with 9 nucleotides matching TRBD2. This CDR3 spans 15 amino acids. The germline V gene has CDR1 LGHNA and CDR2 YSLEER. Trimming removed 4 bases from V and 5 bases from J; junction bases left unmatched: 8. The CDR3: CASSPNGLARETQYF. The CDR3 DNA follows: TGCGCCAGCAGCCCAAATGGACTAGCGAGGGAGACCCAGTACTTC.

The genes are TRBV4-3 and TRBJ2-5; maybe TRBD1 (6 bases). The DNA end is a closer match to TRBJ2-7, so the J assignment may be wrong. From germline, CDR1 is LGHNA and CDR2 YSLEER. This CDR3 has 15 residues. The CDR3 DNA reads TGCGCCAGCAGCCAAGATTGGGACACTCTCTACGAGCAGTACTTC. It encodes CASSQDWDTLYEQYF.

The sample holds a few counts of this clone. J is TRBJ1-1 and V is TRBV5-1, with D tentatively TRBD1 (5 bases). CDR1 is SGHRS and CDR2 is YFSETQ in the germline V gene. The CDR3 extends over 13 amino acids. Trimming left V 6 bases short and J 5 bases short, with 14 bases between. CDR3 protein: CASMDTTITEAFF. CDR3 DNA: TGCGCCAGCATGGACACGACCATAACTGAAGCTTTCTTT.

To note about this clone: A junction end diverges from the germline sequence, so it may reflect a read error. The V and J genes are TRBV7-2 and TRBJ1-1; possible D gene TRBD1, 6 bases. Germline values: CDR1 SGHTA, CDR2 FQGNSA. This CDR3 is built from 16 residues. Here the CDR3 DNA reads TGTGCCAACAGCCTCAAGGGGGTGGGGATGAACACTGAAGCTTTCTTT. Protein: CANSLKGVGMNTEAFF.

This clone was picked up a small number of times. The chain is built from TRBV5-3 and TRBJ1-1, with a possible D match to TRBD1 (5 bases). TRBV5-3 is filed as an ORF, its function uncertain. The V end was cut by 3 bases, the J end by 7 bases, with 10 bases between. This CDR3 has 12 amino acids. The CDR3 protein is CARSCGAGEAFF. The CDR3 nucleotides read TGTGCCAGAAGCTGTGGGGCAGGTGAAGCTTTCTTT.

This chain uses TRBV18 with TRBJ2-6; no definite D call. Germline V gives CDR1 KGHSH, CDR2 LQKENI. The ends were cut back, 2 bases at V and 0 bases at J, with 5 bases in the middle. This CDR3 has 15 residues. The CDR3 sequence: CASSPGPSGANVLTF. The CDR3 nucleotides read TGTGCCAGCTCACCAGGGCCCTCTGGGGCCAACGTCCTGACTTTC. Filled out from reference TRBV18 and TRBJ2-6, the complete variable domain reads NAGVMQNPRHLVRRRGQEARLRCSPMKGHSHVYWYRQLPEEGLKFMVYLQKENIIDESGMPKERFSAEFPKEGPSILRIQQVVRGDSAAYFCASSPGPSGANVLTFGAGSRLTVL.

The V call is TRBV2, the J call TRBJ1-3; no clear D. Germline V lookup: CDR1 SNHLY, CDR2 FYNNEI. The ends were cut back, 5 bases at V and 0 bases at J, with 11 bases in the middle. There are 15 residues in the CDR3. DNA for the CDR3: TGTGCCAGCAGTTTAACAGATCTCTCTGGAAACACCATATATTTT. Its protein product is CASSLTDLSGNTIYF.

In its sample, this clone was seen a few times. The chain joins TRBV6-6 to TRBJ1-2, with a tentative D call TRBD1 (6 bases). The CDR3 consists of 13 residues. The germline V gene encodes CDR1 MNHNY and CDR2 SVGAGI (reference sequence). V was trimmed by 5 bases and J by 2 bases, leaving 9 bases between them. Written as DNA, the CDR3 is TGTGCCAGCAGTCTACAGGGAAACTATGGCTACACCTTC. Translated, it gives CASSLQGNYGYTF.

This clone showed up just once. The gene calls are TRBV25-1 and TRBJ2-5; 8 nucleotides line up with TRBD1. The DNA end favors TRBJ2-7, so the J call may be wrong. Looked up from germline, CDR1 is MGHDK and CDR2 is SYGVNS. This CDR3 is built from 14 residues. The CDR3 DNA reads TGTGCCAGCAGTGACAGGGGGCAGGGTTACGAGCAGTACTTC. This translates into CASSDRGQGYEQYF.

This clone was observed once. The CDR3 DNA sequence: TGTGCCAGCAGCGGCGGACAGGACTCCTACGAGCAGTACTTC. As protein: CASSGGQDSYEQYF. The chain recombines TRBV5-4 with TRBJ2-7; 7 nucleotides line up with TRBD1. The germline CDR1 and CDR2 sequences are SGHNT and YYREEE (reference sequence). The CDR3 sequence is 14 residues long. Trimming cost V 4 bases and J 0 bases; bases outside gene matches: 4.

V usage is TRBV5-4 and J usage is TRBJ2-5; 9 nucleotides align to TRBD2. This CDR3 has 15 amino acids. Germline V lookup: CDR1 SGHNT, CDR2 YYREEE (reference sequence). V dropped 0 bases and J dropped 5; count of bases not matched to a gene: 5. This CDR3 is CASSLGGTSGETQYF. The CDR3 DNA reads TGTGCCAGCAGCTTGGGGGGCACTAGCGGGGAGACCCAGTACTTC.